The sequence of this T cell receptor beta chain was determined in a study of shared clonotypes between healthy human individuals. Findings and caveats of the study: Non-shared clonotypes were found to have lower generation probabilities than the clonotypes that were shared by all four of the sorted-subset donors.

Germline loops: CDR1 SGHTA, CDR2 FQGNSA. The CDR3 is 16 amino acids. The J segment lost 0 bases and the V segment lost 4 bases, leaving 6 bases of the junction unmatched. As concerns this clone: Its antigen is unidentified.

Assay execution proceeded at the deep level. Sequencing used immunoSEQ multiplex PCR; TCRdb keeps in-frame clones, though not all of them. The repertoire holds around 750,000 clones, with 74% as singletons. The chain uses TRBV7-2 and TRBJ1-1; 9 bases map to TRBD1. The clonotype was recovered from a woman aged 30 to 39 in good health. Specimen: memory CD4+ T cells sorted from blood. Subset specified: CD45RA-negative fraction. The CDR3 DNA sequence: TGTGCCAGCAGCTCCGGGACAGGGTTGATGAACACTGAAGCTTTCTTT. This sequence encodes CASSSGTGLMNTEAFF.